This T cell receptor beta chain was retrieved from a study of T cell repertoires in cytomegalovirus infection. Study overall: Based on public TCR beta signatures, there were indications of CMV infection and of a matching HLA type. Study-level results: HLA-C-restricted CMV-specific TCR beta clonotypes were dominant in the ex vivo response.

Turning to this clonotype: Its antigen remains unidentified.

MiXCR, run by TCRdb on the reads, gives a single entry per CDR3 protein. The sample carries about 180,000 distinct CDR3 sequences, around an eighth recorded once. Germline lookup yields CDR1 MDHEN and CDR2 SYDVKM. CDR3 length equals 12 residues. V dropped 7 bases and J dropped 14 bases, with 18 bases sitting between them. The sequence derives from a human donor in good health (CMV status not recorded). Some clones in this sample may be carry-over from other donors' samples. The sequenced material came from PBMCs. The chain uses TRBV28 and TRBJ2-1, with a tentative D call TRBD1 (8 bases). CDR3 amino acids: CASTPNRGGKFF. The CDR3 DNA reads TGTGCCAGCACCCCCAACAGGGGGGGTAAGTTCTTC.